Below are 29 T cell receptor beta chains sequenced from a single sample in a study of T cell repertoires in cytomegalovirus infection. TCRdb analysed the reads with MiXCR anew, one entry per CDR3 protein. The data hold about 770,000 distinct CDR3 sequences, with about 29% observed a single time. These receptors lack a known antigen. Sequenced material: cultured CD8+ T cells from PBMCs, taken from culture after CMV antigen stimulation. The receptors shown here come from a human donor in good health (CMV status not recorded). Some clones in this sample may be carry-over from other donors' samples.

V is TRBV6-1 and J is TRBJ2-5, with TRBD1 matching 8 bases. CDR3 length: 16 residues. After removal of 6 bases from V and 1 base from J, the junction contained 10 bases not matched to a gene. Germline CDR1 reads MNHNS; CDR2 reads SASEGT. CDR3 nucleotide sequence: TGTGCCAGCAGCAAGCGGATCGACAGGGGCCAAGAGACCCAGTACTTC. Amino acids: CASSKRIDRGQETQYF.

This chain joins TRBV18 and TRBJ2-1; D remains ambiguous. V was trimmed by 3 bases and J by 6 bases, leaving 9 bases between them. The CDR3 runs 13 residues. Germline V gene data show CDR1 as KGHSH and CDR2 as LQKENI. The chain's CDR3 is CASSPLRFNEQFF. For the CDR3, the DNA is TGTGCCAGCTCACCTCTCCGGTTCAATGAGCAGTTCTTC.

The chain carries TRBV7-8 and TRBJ1-1, with D possibly being TRBD1 (6 bases). This CDR3 has 15 amino acids. With 5 bases removed from V and 0 bases from J, the gap between germline ends came to 13 bases. Looked up from germline, CDR1 is SGHVS and CDR2 is FQNEAQ. This CDR3 reads CASSPGALLNTEAFF. The CDR3 DNA reads TGTGCCAGCAGCCCAGGGGCCCTTCTGAACACTGAAGCTTTCTTT.

This clonotype was detected only a few times. This chain joins TRBV7-6 and TRBJ2-5; possible D gene TRBD2, 5 bases. Per the germline V gene, CDR1 is SGHVS and CDR2 is FNYEAQ. V was shortened by 5 bases and J by 5 bases, with 9 bases between the two germline ends. The CDR3 loop spans 12 amino acids. The CDR3 sequence: CASSQRRETQYF. CDR3 nucleotides: TGTGCCAGCAGCCAAAGGAGGGAGACCCAGTACTTC.

The V call is TRBV2, the J call TRBJ2-7; D not resolved. V was pared by 7 bases and J by 5 bases, with 9 bases between. The germline V gene has CDR1 SNHLY and CDR2 FYNNEI. CDR3 length: 11 amino acids. As DNA, the CDR3 is TGTGCCAGCATGGGGAAAGACGAGCAGTACGTC. This sequence encodes CASMGKDEQYV.

Ten or more counts support this clonotype. This rearrangement joins TRBV7-6 to TRBJ1-1; maybe TRBD1 (5 bases). This CDR3 has 15 amino acids. V was clipped by 3 bases and J by 0 bases, with 11 bases between them. Germline V gene lookup returns CDR1 SGHVS and CDR2 FNYEAQ. DNA for the CDR3: TGTGCCAGCAGCTTGGAGGGGCTCATGAACACTGAAGCTTTCTTT. Translating it yields CASSLEGLMNTEAFF. The full variable domain, rest sourced from reference TRBV7-6 and TRBJ1-1, is GAGVSQSPRYKVTKRGQDVALRCDPISGHVSLYWYRQALGQGPEFLTYFNYEAQQDKSGLPNDRFSAERPEGSISTLTIQRTEQRDSAMYRCASSLEGLMNTEAFFGQGTRLTVV.

This clonotype was picked up many times. The genes are TRBV7-6 and TRBJ2-5; tentatively, D is TRBD1 (5 bases). Per germline, CDR1 SGHVS and CDR2 FNYEAQ. V shed 5 bases and J shed 4 bases, with 17 bases lying between them. The CDR3 runs 15 residues. The CDR3 spells CASSADPSRGETQYF. The CDR3 region has the DNA TGTGCCAGCAGCGCAGACCCTTCTAGGGGAGAGACCCAGTACTTC.

This clonotype was seen a handful of times. This chain joins TRBV6-6 and TRBJ1-2; 9 bases match TRBD1. Germline V gene data show CDR1 as MNHNY and CDR2 as SVGAGI (reference sequence). The V and J ends lost 0 bases and 4 bases, in that order; junction bases with no gene match: 12. The CDR3 covers 18 residues. The CDR3 protein is CASSYSPNPGQGIYGYTF. The CDR3, as DNA: TGTGCCAGCAGTTACTCGCCTAACCCCGGACAGGGGATCTATGGCTACACCTTC.

This clonotype has at least ten counts. J is TRBJ2-1 and V is TRBV19, with D possibly TRBD2 on 5 matching bases. The CDR3 runs 17 residues. The germline gives CDR1 LNHDA, CDR2 SQIVND (reference sequence). V lost 7 bases and J lost 6, with 25 bases in between. CDR3 DNA sequence: TGTGCCAGTACCCCCCCTCGAGGGATCCTTCTCTCCAATGAGCAGTTCTTC. It is translated as CASTPPRGILLSNEQFF.

This clonotype was detected ten times or more. The CDR3, as DNA: TGTGCCAGCAGCTCGGATGAAGGGATGGATATTTTCCACTTT. Protein: CASSSDEGMDIFHF. The V gene is TRBV7-8, the J gene TRBJ1-6; D gene uncertain. V lost 4 bases to trimming and J lost 17 bases, with 21 bases between them. Germline loops: CDR1 SGHVS, CDR2 FQNEAQ. The CDR3 length is 14 residues.

This sequence joins TRBV28 and TRBJ2-5; D is undetermined. The V gene lost 1 base and the J gene lost 3 bases, with 15 bases spanning the gap. CDR3 length: 16 amino acids. CDR1 MDHEN and CDR2 SYDVKM come from the germline V gene. The CDR3 protein is CASSLLALKTKETQYF. The CDR3 DNA sequence: TGTGCCAGCAGTTTATTGGCCCTTAAAACTAAAGAGACCCAGTACTTC.

Concerning this clonotype: At one of its ends the junction is not consistent with the germline gene, which may arise from a read error. The genes are TRBV7-8 and TRBJ2-3; 12 bases agree with TRBD2. This CDR3 is 15 amino acids long. Germline values: CDR1 SGHVS, CDR2 FQNEAQ. CDR3 bases: TGTGCCAGCAGCCTAGCGGGGGGGCAATTAGATACGCAGTATTTT. It codes for CASSLAGGQLDTQYF.

Only a few counts were recorded for this clonotype. This chain uses TRBV5-5 with TRBJ2-2, with TRBD1 matching over 9 bases. The CDR3 is 16 amino acids. Germline V gene lookup returns CDR1 SGHKS and CDR2 YYEKEE (reference sequence). Losses at the gene ends were 0 bases for V and 7 bases for J; bases not matched to a gene: 7. The DNA of the CDR3 is TGTGCCAGCAGCTTGGTGACAGGGGGATATAACGGGGAGCTGTTTTTT. It codes for CASSLVTGGYNGELFF.

This clonotype has ten or more counts. The chain recombines TRBV7-2 with TRBJ1-4, with 7 bases that match TRBD1. The CDR3 has 14 residues. Trimming removed 5 bases from V and 6 bases from J; junction bases left unmatched: 6. Germline V gene lookup returns CDR1 SGHTA and CDR2 FQGNSA. In nucleotides, the CDR3 is TGTGCCAGCAGCCTGGGACAGAATGATGAAAAACTGTTTTTT. It translates to CASSLGQNDEKLFF.

The chain uses TRBV5-6 and TRBJ2-1; D possibly uses TRBD1 or TRBD2 (6 bases each). The CDR3 has 14 amino acids. Deletions cut 0 bases from V and 8 bases from J, with 12 bases between. The V gene's germline CDR1 is SGHDT and CDR2 YYEEEE. The CDR3 loop reads CASSLDGGMDEQFF. CDR3 DNA sequence: TGTGCCAGCAGCTTGGACGGGGGCATGGATGAGCAGTTCTTC.

The chain couples TRBV24-1 to TRBJ2-1, with 9 bases lining up with TRBD2. V trimming: 2 bases; J trimming: 0 bases; junction bases outside the gene matches: 7. The CDR3 covers 18 residues. In germline, CDR1 is KGHDR, CDR2 SFDVKD. The CDR3 loop is CATSDSRTSASSYNEQFF. The CDR3 nucleotides are TGTGCCACCAGTGATTCCCGGACTAGCGCCAGCTCCTACAATGAGCAGTTCTTC.

This clonotype was detected only a few times. This chain links TRBV28 with TRBJ2-1, with D perhaps assigned TRBD1 or TRBD2 (6 bases each). This CDR3 contains 15 residues. Per the germline V gene, CDR1 is MDHEN and CDR2 is SYDVKM. Trimming left V 7 bases short and J 5 bases short, with 18 bases between. CDR3 coding DNA: TGTGCCAGCACCCGGGCGGAGGGGGTCCACAATGAGCAGTTCTTC. It is translated as CASTRAEGVHNEQFF.

The chain is built from TRBV7-2 and TRBJ2-1, with 7 bases aligning to TRBD2. The CDR3 runs 13 residues. Germline V gene sequence: CDR1 SGHTA, CDR2 FQGNSA. V lost 1 base and J lost 13; bases outside the gene matches: 7. The chain's CDR3 is CASSLEDGLVQFF. Here the CDR3 DNA reads TGTGCCAGCAGCTTAGAAGATGGACTAGTCCAGTTCTTC.

This clonotype was recorded a few times. V is TRBV12-5 and J is TRBJ2-3, with D hard to call. This CDR3 region has 16 residues. V lost 3 bases and J lost 2, with 15 bases in between. In germline, CDR1 is LGHNT, CDR2 FRNRAP. The CDR3 bases are TGTGCTAGTGGTTTCACCTTGCCGGGTATCACAGATACGCAGTATTTT. It is translated as CASGFTLPGITDTQYF.

This clonotype was seen repeatedly, ten times or more. This chain joins TRBV28 and TRBJ2-2; TRBD1 might be the D (6 bases). Germline CDR1 reads MDHEN; CDR2 reads SYDVKM. Trimming cost V 5 bases and J 0 bases, with 13 bases left between them. This CDR3 is 16 amino acids long. CDR3 residues: CASSQQGFTNTGELFF. The CDR3 DNA sequence: TGTGCCAGCAGTCAGCAGGGGTTTACGAACACCGGGGAGCTGTTTTTT.

The chain links TRBV9 to TRBJ1-6, with 9 nucleotides matching TRBD1. The ends lost 4 bases at V and 10 bases at J; junction bases unmatched: 9. The CDR3 consists of 15 residues. Germline CDR1 is SGDLS and CDR2 is YYNGEE. CDR3 sequence (DNA): TGTGCCAGCAGCCAACAACAGGGGGCCGGCTCACCCCTCCACTTT. Its translation: CASSQQQGAGSPLHF.

This sequence joins TRBV20-1 and TRBJ2-3, with D possibly matching TRBD2 (6 bases). The CDR3 covers 15 residues. V was pared by 5 bases and J by 1 base, with 16 bases between. Germline CDR1 DFQATT, CDR2 SNEGSKA (reference sequence). CDR3 loop: CSAFILAIGTDTQYF. The CDR3, as DNA: TGCAGTGCTTTTATACTAGCAATCGGCACAGATACGCAGTATTTT.

This clonotype was seen repeatedly, ten times or more. In DNA form, the CDR3 reads TGTGCCAGCAGCTTAGGGGGCTTGCCCTACGAGCAGTACTTC. Translated: CASSLGGLPYEQYF. This chain joins TRBV7-2 and TRBJ2-7; tentatively, D is TRBD1 (5 bases). The CDR3 runs to 14 residues. The ends were cut back, 1 base at V and 2 bases at J, with 9 bases in the middle. CDR1 and CDR2 (germline): SGHTA, FQGNSA.

In this sample, this clonotype turned up a few times. The chain uses TRBV5-6 and TRBJ2-7, with D perhaps being TRBD1 or TRBD2 (5 bases each). The V end was cut by 4 bases, the J end by 1 base, with 9 bases between. Germline V gene lookup returns CDR1 SGHDT and CDR2 YYEEEE. The CDR3 length is 13 residues. The CDR3 sequence: CASSTGASYEQYF. CDR3 coding DNA: TGTGCCAGCAGCACCGGGGCATCCTACGAGCAGTACTTC.

The V and J genes are TRBV7-1 and TRBJ1-1; D is unresolved. TRBV7-1 is flagged as an ORF with uncertain function. V gave up 5 bases and J gave up 7 bases, with 14 bases separating them. This CDR3 contains 13 residues. CDR3 protein: CASSPLRALEAFF. Here the CDR3 DNA reads TGTGCCAGCAGCCCTCTTAGGGCCCTTGAAGCTTTCTTT.

The V gene is TRBV15, the J gene TRBJ1-1; TRBD1 matches at 7 bases. Per germline, CDR1 LNHNV and CDR2 YYDKDF (reference sequence). The CDR3 length is 14 residues. Trimming took 4 bases from V and 1 from J; bases not matched to a gene: 3. The CDR3 DNA sequence: TGTGCCACCAGCATAGGGACAGCGAACACTGAAGCTTTCTTT. Its protein product is CATSIGTANTEAFF.

The gene calls are TRBV23-1 and TRBJ1-4; D gene ambiguous. TRBV23-1 is marked as an open reading frame, function uncertain. This CDR3 has 18 residues. Between the trimmed V and J ends, which lost 3 bases and 0 bases, there was a span of 17 bases. The CDR3 DNA follows: TGCGCCAGCAGTCATCTTTTCACAGCGGCTGCAACTAATGAAAAACTGTTTTTT. Translating gives CASSHLFTAAATNEKLFF.

In its sample, this clonotype was seen a few times. V usage is TRBV6-5 and J usage is TRBJ2-5; D unresolved. The germline V and J ends were trimmed by 0 bases and 5 bases, with 7 bases remaining between them. Germline V lookup: CDR1 MNHEY, CDR2 SVGAGI. This CDR3 region has 13 residues. The CDR3 nucleotides are TGTGCCAGCAGTTACTCTTTGACGGAGACCCAGTACTTC. It encodes CASSYSLTETQYF.

The gene calls are TRBV12-3 or TRBV12-4 and TRBJ2-1; D might be TRBD1 (6 bases). This CDR3 region has 16 residues. Between the trimmed V and J ends, which lost 5 bases and 12 bases, there was a span of 26 bases. The CDR3 DNA reads TGTGCCAGCAGTCCCCAGGACAGAACTACAAGGGGATGGCAGTTCTTC. It encodes CASSPQDRTTRGWQFF.